A single sample gave rise to the 3 T cell receptor beta chains below, sequenced in a study of blood T cell repertoires in COVID-19. Libraries were prepared by immunoSEQ multiplex PCR; TCRdb keeps only in-frame clonotypes and omits some of them. The sample records about 50,000 clones, roughly 85% being singletons. Material for sequencing was peripheral blood. The origin of the receptors is a human donor in a cohort sampled during active COVID-19. The donor label of this sample is uncertain.

The rearrangement uses TRBV3-1 (or the pseudogene TRBV3-2) and TRBJ2-5; 7 bases fit TRBD2. Germline values: CDR1 LGHDT, CDR2 YNNKEL (reference sequence). CDR3 length: 17 amino acids. Unmatched junction bases numbered 16, after V lost 4 bases and J lost 5 bases. CDR3 amino acids: CASSPARASGSRETQYF. The CDR3 DNA sequence: TGTGCCAGCAGCCCCGCTAGGGCTAGCGGCTCGCGGGAGACCCAGTACTTC.

This chain links TRBV27 with TRBJ2-5, with a weak D call TRBD1 (5 bases). Germline lookup yields CDR1 MNHEY and CDR2 SMNVEV (reference sequence). V lost 3 bases and J lost 5, with 19 bases in between. The CDR3 contains 16 residues. The CDR3 loop is CASSFVYRGSMETQYF. CDR3 sequence (DNA): TGTGCCAGCAGTTTCGTTTATAGGGGTTCGATGGAGACCCAGTACTTC.

The chain joins TRBV25-1 to TRBJ1-2, with D perhaps TRBD1 (5 bases). In germline, CDR1 is MGHDK, CDR2 SYGVNS. The CDR3 covers 15 residues. V was shortened by 1 base and J by 1 base, with 10 bases between the two germline ends. The DNA of the CDR3 is TGTGCCAGCAGTGAATTCGTGGGGGGTAACTATGGCTACACCTTC. Encoded protein: CASSEFVGGNYGYTF.